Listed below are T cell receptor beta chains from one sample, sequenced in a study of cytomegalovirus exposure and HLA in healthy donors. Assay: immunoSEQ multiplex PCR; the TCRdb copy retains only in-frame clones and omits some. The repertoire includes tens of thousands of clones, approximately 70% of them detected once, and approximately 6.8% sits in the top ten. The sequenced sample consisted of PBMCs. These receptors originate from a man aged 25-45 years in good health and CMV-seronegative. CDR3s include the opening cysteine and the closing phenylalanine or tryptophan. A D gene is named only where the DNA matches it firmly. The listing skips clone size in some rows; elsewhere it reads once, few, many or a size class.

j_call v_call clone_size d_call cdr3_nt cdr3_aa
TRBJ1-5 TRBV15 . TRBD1 TGTGCCACCAGCAGTACAGGGACAGGGCCTCAGCCCCAGCATTTT CATSSTGTGPQPQHF
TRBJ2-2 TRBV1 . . TGCACCAGCAGCTTTCTAGCGGGAGGCTCCTCTGGGGAGCTGTTTTTT CTSSFLAGGSSGELFF
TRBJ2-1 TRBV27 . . TGTGCCAGCAGTTTAAGACTCTACAATGAGCAGTTCTTC CASSLRLYNEQFF
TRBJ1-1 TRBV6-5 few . TGTGCCAGCAGTTACTCGGACAGTGAAGCTTTCTTT CASSYSDSEAFF
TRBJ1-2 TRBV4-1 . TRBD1 TGCGCCAGCAGCCACTTGGGACAGGGAGACTATGGCTACACCTTC CASSHLGQGDYGYTF
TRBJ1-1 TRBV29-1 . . TGCAGCGTTGATCCAGGGGCTGGGACTGAAGCTTTCTTT CSVDPGAGTEAFF
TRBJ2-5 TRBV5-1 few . TGCGCCAGCAGCTTGGCCGGAGGACGAGGGCAAGAGACCCAGTACTTC CASSLAGGRGQETQYF
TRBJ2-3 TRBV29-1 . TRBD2 TGCAGCGTTGACGGCGAAGCGGGAGGGGGTATAGATACGCAGTATTTT CSVDGEAGGGIDTQYF
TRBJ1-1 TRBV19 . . TGTGCCAGTAGTACCGGACAGAACACTGAAGCTTTCTTT CASSTGQNTEAFF
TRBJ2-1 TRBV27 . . TGTGCCAGCAGCTCCCGGGTCTTCGGCGATGAGCAGTTCTTC CASSSRVFGDEQFF
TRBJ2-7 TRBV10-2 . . TGCGCCAGCAGTGAAGTGGGACACCCCTACGAGCAGTACTTC CASSEVGHPYEQYF
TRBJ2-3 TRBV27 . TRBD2 TGTGCCAGCAGTTTATTACTAGCGGGAGCTGCGGGCACAGATACGCAGTATTTT CASSLLLAGAAGTDTQYF
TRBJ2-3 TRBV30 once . TGTGCCTGGAGTGTACGGGAAAGGGATACGCAGTATTTT CAWSVRERDTQYF
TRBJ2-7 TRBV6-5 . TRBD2 TGTGCCAGCAGCAAACTAGCGGGAGGCTCGTCGGAGCAGTACTTC CASSKLAGGSSEQYF
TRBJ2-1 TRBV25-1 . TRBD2 TGTGCCAGCAGTGAATCCGGTGCGGGGGGATACAATGAGCAGTTCTTC CASSESGAGGYNEQFF
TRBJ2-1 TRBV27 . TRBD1 TGTGCCACCCGGGACAGGGGGCTAGGTCGCCATTTCTTC CATRDRGLGRHFF
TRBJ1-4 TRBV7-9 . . TGTGCCAGCAGCTTAGGGACAGCAACTAATGAAAAACTGTTTTTT CASSLGTATNEKLFF
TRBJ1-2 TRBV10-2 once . TGCGCCAGCAGTGAAGGGAGGGGCTTATCTCTCGATGGCTACACCTTC CASSEGRGLSLDGYTF
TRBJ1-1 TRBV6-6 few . TGTGCCAGCAGTTCCCTCGGGGGAGTGACTGAAGCCTTCTTT CASSSLGGVTEAFF
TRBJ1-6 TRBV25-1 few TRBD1 TGTGCCAGCAGCGCGACAGGGGTGGTCGCAAATTCACCCCTCCACTTT CASSATGVVANSPLHF
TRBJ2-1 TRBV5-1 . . TGCGCCAGCAGCTTCCAGCCGGGAAATGAGCAGTTCTTC CASSFQPGNEQFF
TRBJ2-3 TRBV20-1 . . TGCAGTGCTAGGTCTGCAGATACGCAGTATTTT CSARSADTQYF
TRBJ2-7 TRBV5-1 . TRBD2 TGCGCCAGCAGCTTGGAGGTCGGGACTAGCGTGTCACACTTC CASSLEVGTSVSHF
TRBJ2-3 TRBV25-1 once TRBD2 TGTGCCAGCAGTGAGTCTAGCGGGAGGACAGATACGCAGTATTTT CASSESSGRTDTQYF
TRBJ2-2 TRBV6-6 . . TGTGCCAGCAGTTCGATAGCCCGGGAGCTGTTTTTT CASSSIARELFF
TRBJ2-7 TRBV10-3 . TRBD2 TGTGCCATCAATACCGGGACTAGCTTCGACGAGCAGTACTTC CAINTGTSFDEQYF
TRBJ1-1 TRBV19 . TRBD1 TGTGCCAGTAAGGGACAGGGGGCCACTGAAGCTTTCTTT CASKGQGATEAFF
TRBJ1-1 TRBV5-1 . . TGCGCCAGCGGGGTACAGGTGAACACTGAAGCTTTCTTT CASGVQVNTEAFF
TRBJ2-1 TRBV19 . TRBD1 TGTGCCAGTCGCCGGACAGGGGAAGGTGAGCAGTTCTTC CASRRTGEGEQFF
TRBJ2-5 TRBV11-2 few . TGTGCCAGCAGCTTAGGGGCAGGGGAGGAGACCCAGTACTTC CASSLGAGEETQYF